This TCR beta chain was retrieved from a study of T cells in Graves' hyperthyroidism and ophthalmopathy. V was clipped by 4 bases and J by 3 bases, with 13 bases between them. Germline V CDR1 and CDR2: SGHKS, YYEKEE (reference sequence). The CDR3 is 14 amino acids. Researchers took RNA transcripts and amplified the TCR beta CDR3 regions from them. HTBI primers drove first-round RT-PCR of the TCR CDR3. Each CDR3 protein is one row after TCRdb ran MiXCR on the multiplex PCR reads. The table shows about 350,000 distinct CDR3 sequences, with around 18% occurring only once. This clonotype has only a few counts.

The rearrangement uses TRBV5-5 and TRBJ1-1; weak D call: TRBD1 (5 bases). Material for sequencing was blood. This TCR derives from a woman in her thirties or forties with Graves' ophthalmopathy. CDR3 bases: TGTGCCAGCAGCGAAAGGGACGGATACACTGAAGCTTTCTTT. Residues: CASSERDGYTEAFF.